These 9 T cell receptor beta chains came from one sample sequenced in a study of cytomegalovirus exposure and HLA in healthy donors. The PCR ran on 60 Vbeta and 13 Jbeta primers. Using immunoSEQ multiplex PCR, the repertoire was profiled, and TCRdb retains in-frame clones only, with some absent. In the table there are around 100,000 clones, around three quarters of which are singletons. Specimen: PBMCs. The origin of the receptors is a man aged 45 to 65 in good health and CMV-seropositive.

This chain's CDR3 is CATSRDRTGEGYTF. The DNA of the CDR3 is TGTGCCACCAGCAGAGATCGGACAGGGGAAGGCTACACCTTC. This chain joins TRBV15 and TRBJ1-2, with 9 nucleotides matching TRBD1. The CDR3 is 14 residues long. Losses at the gene ends were 0 bases for V and 8 bases for J; bases not matched to a gene: 4. Per the germline V gene, CDR1 is LNHNV and CDR2 is YYDKDF (reference sequence).

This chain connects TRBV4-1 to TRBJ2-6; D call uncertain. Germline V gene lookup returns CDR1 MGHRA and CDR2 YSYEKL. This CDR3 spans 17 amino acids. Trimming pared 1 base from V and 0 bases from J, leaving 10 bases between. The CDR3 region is CASSQVGVVSGANVLTF. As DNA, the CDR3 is TGCGCCAGCAGCCAAGTAGGAGTAGTCTCTGGGGCCAACGTCCTGACTTTC.

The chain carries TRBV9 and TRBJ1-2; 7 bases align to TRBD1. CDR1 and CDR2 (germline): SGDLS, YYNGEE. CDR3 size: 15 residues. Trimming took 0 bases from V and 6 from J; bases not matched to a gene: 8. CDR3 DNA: TGTGCCAGCAGCGTAGGACAGGGAGTTGGAAATGGCTACACCTTC. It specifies CASSVGQGVGNGYTF.

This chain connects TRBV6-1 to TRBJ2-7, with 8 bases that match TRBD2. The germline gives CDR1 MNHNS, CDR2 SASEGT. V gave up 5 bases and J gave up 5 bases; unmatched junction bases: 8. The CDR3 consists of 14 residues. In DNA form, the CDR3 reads TGTGCCAGCAGTCAAAGCGGGAGTCGCGACGAGCAGTACTTC. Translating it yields CASSQSGSRDEQYF.

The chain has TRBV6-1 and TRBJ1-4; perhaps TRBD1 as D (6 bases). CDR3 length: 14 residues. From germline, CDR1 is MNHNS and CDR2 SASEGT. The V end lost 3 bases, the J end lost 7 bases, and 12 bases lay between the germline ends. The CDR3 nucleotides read TGTGCCAGCAGTGAGAGGGGGATAGGTGAAAAACTGTTTTTT. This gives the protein CASSERGIGEKLFF.

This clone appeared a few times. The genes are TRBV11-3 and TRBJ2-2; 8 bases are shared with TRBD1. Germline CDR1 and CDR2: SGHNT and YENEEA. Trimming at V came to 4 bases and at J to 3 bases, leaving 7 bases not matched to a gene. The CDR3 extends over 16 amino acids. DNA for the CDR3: TGTGCCAGCAGCTCCCAGGGGGCTATACACACCGGGGAGCTGTTTTTT. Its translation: CASSSQGAIHTGELFF. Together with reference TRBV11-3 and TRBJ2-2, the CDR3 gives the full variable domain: EAGVVQSPRYKIIEKKQPVAFWCNPISGHNTLYWYLQNLGQGPELLIRYENEEAVDDSQLPKDRFSAERLKGVDSTLKIQPAELGDSAVYLCASSSQGAIHTGELFFGEGSRLTVL.

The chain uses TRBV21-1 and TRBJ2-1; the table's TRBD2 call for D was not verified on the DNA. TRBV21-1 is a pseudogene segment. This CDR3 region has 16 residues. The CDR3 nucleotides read TGTGCCAGCAGCATTATTAGCGGGAGTGGAGAAAATGAGCAGTTCTTC. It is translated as CASSIISGSGENEQFF.

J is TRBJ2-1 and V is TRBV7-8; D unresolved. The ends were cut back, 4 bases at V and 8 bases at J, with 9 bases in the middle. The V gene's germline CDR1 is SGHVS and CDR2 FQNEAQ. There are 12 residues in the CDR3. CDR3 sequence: CASSSRRDEQFF. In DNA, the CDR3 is TGTGCCAGCAGCTCTCGACGGGATGAGCAGTTCTTC.

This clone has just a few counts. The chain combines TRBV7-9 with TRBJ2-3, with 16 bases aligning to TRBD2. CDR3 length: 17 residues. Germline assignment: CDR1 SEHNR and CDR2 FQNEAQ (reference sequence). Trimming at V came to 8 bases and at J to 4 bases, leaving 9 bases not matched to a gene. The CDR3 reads CASGTSGRAWGADTQYF. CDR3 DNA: TGTGCCAGCGGGACTAGCGGGAGGGCCTGGGGTGCAGATACGCAGTATTTT.